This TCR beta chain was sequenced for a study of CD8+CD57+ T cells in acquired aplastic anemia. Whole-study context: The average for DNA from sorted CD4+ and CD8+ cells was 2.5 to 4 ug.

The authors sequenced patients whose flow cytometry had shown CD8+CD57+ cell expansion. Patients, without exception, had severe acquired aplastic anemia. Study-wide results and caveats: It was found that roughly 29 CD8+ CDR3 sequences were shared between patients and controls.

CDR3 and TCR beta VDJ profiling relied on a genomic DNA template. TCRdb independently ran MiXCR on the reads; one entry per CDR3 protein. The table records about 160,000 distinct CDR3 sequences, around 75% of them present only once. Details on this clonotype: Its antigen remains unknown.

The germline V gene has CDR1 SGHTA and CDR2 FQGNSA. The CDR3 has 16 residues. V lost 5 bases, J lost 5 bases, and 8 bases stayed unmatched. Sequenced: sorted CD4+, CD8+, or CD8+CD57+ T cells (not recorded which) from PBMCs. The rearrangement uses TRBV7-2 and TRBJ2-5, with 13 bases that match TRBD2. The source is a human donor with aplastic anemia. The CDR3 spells CASSPRTSGSGETQYF. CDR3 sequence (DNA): TGTGCCAGCAGCCCACGGACTAGCGGGAGTGGGGAGACCCAGTACTTC.